This T cell receptor beta chain is drawn from a study of shared clonotypes between healthy human individuals. About the research overall: A couple of women and a few men aged 18 to 49 served as donors.

On this clone itself: Antigen: not known.

Whole-study findings and limits: Sequencing depth was a factor that was expected to affect clonotype sharing among donors.

Sorted-subset replicate PCRs used 150 to 200 ng of genomic DNA. This amount corresponded to 30,000 to 35,000 T cell genomes. Only in-frame clones appear in the TCRdb table, and some are missing; sequencing was by immunoSEQ multiplex PCR. This sample has over a million clones, with approximately 97% found just once. Source material: naive CD4+ T cells sorted from blood. Indicated subset: CD45RA+ positively selected. The sequence was obtained from a man aged 30 to 39 in good health.

CDR3 sequence: CASIGGLAGTDTQYF. The CDR3 DNA reads as TGCGCCAGCATTGGGGGACTAGCGGGAACAGATACGCAGTATTTT. The rearrangement links TRBV5-1 to TRBJ2-3; 13 bases match TRBD2. J lost 3 bases, V lost 6 bases, and 4 bases had no gene match. Germline V gene sequence: CDR1 SGHRS, CDR2 YFSETQ. The CDR3 length is 15 residues.